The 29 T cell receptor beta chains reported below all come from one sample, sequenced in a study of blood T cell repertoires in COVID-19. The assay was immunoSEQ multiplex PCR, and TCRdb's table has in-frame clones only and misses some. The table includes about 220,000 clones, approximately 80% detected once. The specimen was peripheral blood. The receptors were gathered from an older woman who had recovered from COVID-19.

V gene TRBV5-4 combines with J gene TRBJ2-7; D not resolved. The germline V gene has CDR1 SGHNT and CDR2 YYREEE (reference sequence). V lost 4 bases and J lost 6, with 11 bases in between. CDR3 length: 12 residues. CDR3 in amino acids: CASSPSSGEQYF. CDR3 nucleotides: TGTGCCAGCAGCCCCTCGTCGGGCGAGCAGTACTTC.

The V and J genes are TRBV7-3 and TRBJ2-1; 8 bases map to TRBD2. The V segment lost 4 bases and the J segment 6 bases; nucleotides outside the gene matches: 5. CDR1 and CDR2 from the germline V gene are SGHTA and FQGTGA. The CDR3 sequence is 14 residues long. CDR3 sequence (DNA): TGTGCCAGCAGCTACGGGGGGGCTCGCAATGAGCAGTTCTTC. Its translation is CASSYGGARNEQFF.

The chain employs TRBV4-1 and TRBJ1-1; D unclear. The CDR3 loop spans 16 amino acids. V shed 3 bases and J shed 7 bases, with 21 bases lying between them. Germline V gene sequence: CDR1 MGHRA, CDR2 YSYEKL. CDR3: CASSHDDWARSNEAFF. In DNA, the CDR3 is TGCGCCAGCAGCCATGACGATTGGGCCAGATCTAATGAAGCTTTCTTT.

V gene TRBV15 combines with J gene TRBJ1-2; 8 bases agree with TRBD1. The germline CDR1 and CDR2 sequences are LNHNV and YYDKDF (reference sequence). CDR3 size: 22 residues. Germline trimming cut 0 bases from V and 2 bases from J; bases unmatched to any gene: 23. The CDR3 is CATSRDLGSWGTGQSVNYGYTF. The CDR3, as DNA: TGTGCCACCAGCAGAGATTTGGGGTCCTGGGGGACAGGCCAGTCTGTAAACTATGGCTACACCTTC.

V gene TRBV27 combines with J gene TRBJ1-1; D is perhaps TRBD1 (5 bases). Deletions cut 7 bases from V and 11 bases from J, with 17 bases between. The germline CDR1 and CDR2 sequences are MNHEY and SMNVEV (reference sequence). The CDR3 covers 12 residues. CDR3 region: CASTLWDLEAFF. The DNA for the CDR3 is TGTGCCAGCACCTTATGGGACTTGGAGGCTTTCTTT.

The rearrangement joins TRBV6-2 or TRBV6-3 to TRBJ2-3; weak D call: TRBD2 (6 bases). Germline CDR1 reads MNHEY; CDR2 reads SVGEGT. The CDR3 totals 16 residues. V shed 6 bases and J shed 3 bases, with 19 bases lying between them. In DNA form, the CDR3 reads TGTGCCAGCAGCACCCTTATAACGGGGGTGACAGATACGCAGTATTTT. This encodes CASSTLITGVTDTQYF.

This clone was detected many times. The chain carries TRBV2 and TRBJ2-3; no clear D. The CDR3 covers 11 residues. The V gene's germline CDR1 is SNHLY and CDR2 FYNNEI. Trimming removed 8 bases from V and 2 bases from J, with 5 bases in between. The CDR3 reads CASAYTDTQYF. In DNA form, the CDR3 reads TGTGCCAGCGCCTACACAGATACGCAGTATTTT.

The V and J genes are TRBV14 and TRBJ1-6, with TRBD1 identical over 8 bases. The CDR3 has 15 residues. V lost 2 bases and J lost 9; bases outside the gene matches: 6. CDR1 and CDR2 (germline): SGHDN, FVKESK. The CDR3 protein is CASSQQDREVSPLHF. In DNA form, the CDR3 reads TGTGCCAGCAGCCAACAGGACAGGGAAGTTTCACCCCTCCACTTT. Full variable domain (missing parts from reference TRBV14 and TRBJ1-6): EAGVTQFPSHSVIEKGQTVTLRCDPISGHDNLYWYRRVMGKEIKFLLHFVKESKQDESGMPNNRFLAERTGGTYSTLKVQPAELEDSGVYFCASSQQDREVSPLHFGNGTRLTVT.

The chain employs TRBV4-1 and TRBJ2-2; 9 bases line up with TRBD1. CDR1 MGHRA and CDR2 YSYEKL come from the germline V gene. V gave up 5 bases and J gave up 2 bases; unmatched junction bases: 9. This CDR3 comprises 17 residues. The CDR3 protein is CASSVLRTGVNTGELFF. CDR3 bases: TGCGCCAGCAGCGTTCTCCGGACAGGGGTAAACACCGGGGAGCTGTTTTTT.

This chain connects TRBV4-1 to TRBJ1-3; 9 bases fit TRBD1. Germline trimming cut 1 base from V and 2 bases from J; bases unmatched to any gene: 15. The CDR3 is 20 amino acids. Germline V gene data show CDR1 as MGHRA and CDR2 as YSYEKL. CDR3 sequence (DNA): TGCGCCAGCAGCCAAGCCCCGGGACAGGGAATGCACGGCACTGGAAACACCATATATTTT. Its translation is CASSQAPGQGMHGTGNTIYF.

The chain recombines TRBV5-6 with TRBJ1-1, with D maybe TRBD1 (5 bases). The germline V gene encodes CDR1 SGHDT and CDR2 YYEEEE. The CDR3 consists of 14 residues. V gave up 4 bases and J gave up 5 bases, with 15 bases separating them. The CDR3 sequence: CASSPHPGRTEAFF. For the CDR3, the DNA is TGTGCCAGCAGCCCTCACCCAGGGAGGACTGAAGCTTTCTTT.

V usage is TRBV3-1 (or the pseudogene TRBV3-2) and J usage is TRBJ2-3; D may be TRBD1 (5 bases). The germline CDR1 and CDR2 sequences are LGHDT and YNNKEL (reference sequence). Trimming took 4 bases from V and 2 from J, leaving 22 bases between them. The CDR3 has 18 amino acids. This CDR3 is CASSPIGTLKGFTDTQYF. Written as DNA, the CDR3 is TGTGCCAGCAGCCCAATCGGCACATTGAAGGGGTTCACAGATACGCAGTATTTT.

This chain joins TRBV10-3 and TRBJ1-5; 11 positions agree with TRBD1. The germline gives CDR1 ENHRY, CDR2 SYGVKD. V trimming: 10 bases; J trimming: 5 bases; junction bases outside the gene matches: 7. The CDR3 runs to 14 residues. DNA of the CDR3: TGTGCCACCCAGGGACAGGGGGATGATCAGCCCCAGCATTTT. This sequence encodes CATQGQGDDQPQHF.

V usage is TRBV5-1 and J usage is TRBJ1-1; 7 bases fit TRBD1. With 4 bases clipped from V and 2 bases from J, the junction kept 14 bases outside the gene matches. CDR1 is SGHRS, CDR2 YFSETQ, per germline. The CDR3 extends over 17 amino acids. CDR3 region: CASSPPRTGDENTEAFF. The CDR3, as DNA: TGCGCCAGCAGCCCGCCTAGAACAGGGGATGAAAACACTGAAGCTTTCTTT.

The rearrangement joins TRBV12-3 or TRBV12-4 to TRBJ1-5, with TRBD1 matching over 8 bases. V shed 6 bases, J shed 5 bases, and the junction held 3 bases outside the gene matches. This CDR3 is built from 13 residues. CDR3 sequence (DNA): TGTGCCAGCAGACTACAGGGGGATCAGCCCCAGCATTTT. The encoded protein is CASRLQGDQPQHF.

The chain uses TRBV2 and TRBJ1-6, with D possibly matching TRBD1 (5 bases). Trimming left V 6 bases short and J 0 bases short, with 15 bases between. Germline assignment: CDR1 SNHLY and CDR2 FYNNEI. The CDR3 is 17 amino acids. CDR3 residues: CASRKTVQSSYNSPLHF. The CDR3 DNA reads TGTGCCAGCAGAAAGACAGTTCAGAGCTCCTATAATTCACCCCTCCACTTT.

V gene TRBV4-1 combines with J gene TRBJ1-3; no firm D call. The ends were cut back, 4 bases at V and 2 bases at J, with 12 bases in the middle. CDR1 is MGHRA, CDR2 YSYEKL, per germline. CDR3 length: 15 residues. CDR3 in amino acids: CASSLTRVAGNTIYF. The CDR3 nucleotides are TGCGCCAGCAGCCTTACTAGGGTAGCTGGAAACACCATATATTTT.

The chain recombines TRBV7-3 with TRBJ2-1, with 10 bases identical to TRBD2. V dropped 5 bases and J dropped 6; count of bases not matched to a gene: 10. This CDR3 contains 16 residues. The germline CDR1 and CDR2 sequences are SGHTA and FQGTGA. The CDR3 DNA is TGTGCCAGCAGCCCGGGCGGTAGCGGGGGGCCCAATGAGCAGTTCTTC. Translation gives CASSPGGSGGPNEQFF.

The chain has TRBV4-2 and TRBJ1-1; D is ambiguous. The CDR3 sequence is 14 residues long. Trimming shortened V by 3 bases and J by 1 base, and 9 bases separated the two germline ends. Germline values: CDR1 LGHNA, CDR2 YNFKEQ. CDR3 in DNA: TGTGCCAGCAGCCAGTCGGGGAGGAACACTGAAGCTTTCTTT. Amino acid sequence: CASSQSGRNTEAFF.

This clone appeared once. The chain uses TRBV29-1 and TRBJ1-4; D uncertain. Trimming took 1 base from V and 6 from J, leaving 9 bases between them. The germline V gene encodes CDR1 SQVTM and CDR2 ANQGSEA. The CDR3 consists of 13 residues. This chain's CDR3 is CSVEGEVDEKLFF. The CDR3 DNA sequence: TGCAGCGTTGAAGGGGAGGTGGATGAAAAACTGTTTTTT.

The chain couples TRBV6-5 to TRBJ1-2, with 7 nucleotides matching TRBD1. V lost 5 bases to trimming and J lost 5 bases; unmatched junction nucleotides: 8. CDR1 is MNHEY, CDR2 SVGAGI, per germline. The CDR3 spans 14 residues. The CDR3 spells CASSTAVTGYGYTF. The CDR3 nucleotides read TGTGCCAGCAGTACGGCGGTGACAGGGTATGGCTACACCTTC.

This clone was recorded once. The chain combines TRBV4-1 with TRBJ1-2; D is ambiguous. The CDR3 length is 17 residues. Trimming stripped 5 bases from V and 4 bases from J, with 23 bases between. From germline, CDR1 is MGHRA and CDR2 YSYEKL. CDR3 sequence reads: CASSTPAHGRSSYGYTF. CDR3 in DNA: TGCGCCAGCAGCACGCCCGCCCACGGTCGCTCATCCTATGGCTACACCTTC.

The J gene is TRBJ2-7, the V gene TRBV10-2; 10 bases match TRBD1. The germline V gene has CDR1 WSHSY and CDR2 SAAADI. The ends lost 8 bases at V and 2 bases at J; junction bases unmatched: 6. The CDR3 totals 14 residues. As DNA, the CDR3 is TGCGCCAGCGGACCCGGGACAGGGGCCTACGAGCAGTACTTC. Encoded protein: CASGPGTGAYEQYF.

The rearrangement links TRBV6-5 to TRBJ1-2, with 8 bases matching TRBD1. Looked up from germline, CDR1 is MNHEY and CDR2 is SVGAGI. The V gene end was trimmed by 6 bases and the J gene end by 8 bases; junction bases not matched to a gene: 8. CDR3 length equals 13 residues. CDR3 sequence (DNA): TGTGCCAGCAGCTTGGACAGGGTATACGGCTACACCTTC. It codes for CASSLDRVYGYTF.

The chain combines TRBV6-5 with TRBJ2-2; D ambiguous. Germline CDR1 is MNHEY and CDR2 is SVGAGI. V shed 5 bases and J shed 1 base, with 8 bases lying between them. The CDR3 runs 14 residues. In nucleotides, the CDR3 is TGTGCCAGCAGTCCCCTCCTGAACACCGGGGAGCTGTTTTTT. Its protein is CASSPLLNTGELFF.

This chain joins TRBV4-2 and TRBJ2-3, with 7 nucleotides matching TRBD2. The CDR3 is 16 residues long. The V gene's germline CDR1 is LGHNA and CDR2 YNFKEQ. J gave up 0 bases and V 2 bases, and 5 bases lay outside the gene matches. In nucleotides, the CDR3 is TGTGCCAGCAGCCAAATAGCGGGCCTAAGCACAGATACGCAGTATTTT. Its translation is CASSQIAGLSTDTQYF.

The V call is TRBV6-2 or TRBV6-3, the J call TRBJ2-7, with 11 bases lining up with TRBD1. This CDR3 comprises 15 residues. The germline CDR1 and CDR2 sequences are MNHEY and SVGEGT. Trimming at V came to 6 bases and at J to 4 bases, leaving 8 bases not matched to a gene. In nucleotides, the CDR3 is TGTGCCAGCAGCCGGACAGGGGGCGAGAGATACGAGCAGTACTTC. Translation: CASSRTGGERYEQYF.

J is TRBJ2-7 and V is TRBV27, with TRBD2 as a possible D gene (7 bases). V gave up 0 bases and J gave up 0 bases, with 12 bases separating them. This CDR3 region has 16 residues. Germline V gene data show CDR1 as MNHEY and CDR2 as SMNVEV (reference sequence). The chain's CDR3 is CASSLSTGGPSYEQYF. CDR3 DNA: TGTGCCAGCAGTTTATCGACCGGGGGGCCCTCCTACGAGCAGTACTTC.

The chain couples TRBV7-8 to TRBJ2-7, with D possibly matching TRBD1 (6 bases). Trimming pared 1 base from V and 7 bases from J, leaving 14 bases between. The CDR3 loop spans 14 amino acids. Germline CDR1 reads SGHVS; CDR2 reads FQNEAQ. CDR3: CASSLGGRGREQYF. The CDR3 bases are TGTGCCAGCAGCTTAGGGGGCAGGGGAAGAGAGCAGTACTTC.